The 14 T cell receptor beta chains below come from one sample, sequenced in a study of beta chain features in type 1 diabetes. cDNA synthesis used the whole RNA isolate, giving expressed TCRB sequences. The assay was immunoSEQ multiplex PCR, and TCRdb's table has in-frame clones only and misses some. The repertoire has about 620,000 clones, about 14% of them found once; the top ten carry about 0.097%. The sample comprised naive CD4+ T cells from blood. The receptors shown here come from a man aged 18 to 30 in good health.

The chain recombines TRBV9 with TRBJ2-7; D gene ambiguous. CDR1 and CDR2 from the germline V gene are SGDLS and YYNGEE. The CDR3 spans 16 residues. V lost 4 bases, J lost 1 base, and 18 bases lay in between. CDR3 region: CASSPNPRGTSYEQYF. CDR3 coding DNA: TGTGCCAGCAGCCCCAATCCGCGAGGCACTTCCTACGAGCAGTACTTC.

The CDR3 loop reads CASSQTGRAQETQYF. CDR3 sequence (DNA): TGTGCCAGCAGCCAAACGGGCCGAGCCCAAGAGACCCAGTACTTC. This chain links TRBV28 with TRBJ2-5; D is unclear. Germline-derived CDR1 and CDR2 are MDHEN and SYDVKM. CDR3 length equals 15 residues. V gave up 6 bases and J gave up 1 base, with 15 bases separating them.

V usage is TRBV5-1 and J usage is TRBJ2-6, with D unclear. Germline CDR1 SGHRS, CDR2 YFSETQ. This CDR3 is 16 amino acids long. Trimming cost V 0 bases and J 2 bases, with 9 bases left between them. The CDR3 DNA reads as TGCGCCAGCAGCTTGGGGATGAAGCCTGGGGCCAACGTCCTGACTTTC. Translating it yields CASSLGMKPGANVLTF.

The J gene is TRBJ1-1, the V gene TRBV7-9; 8 nucleotides align to TRBD1. With 4 bases clipped from V and 10 bases from J, the junction kept 14 bases outside the gene matches. CDR1 SEHNR and CDR2 FQNEAQ come from the germline V gene (reference sequence). The CDR3 covers 15 residues. The CDR3 loop is CASSSNRQGRFRAFF. As DNA, the CDR3 is TGTGCCAGCAGCTCCAATCGACAGGGGAGGTTTCGAGCTTTCTTT.

This chain links TRBV10-3 with TRBJ1-1; possibly TRBD1 for D (6 bases). Germline assignment: CDR1 ENHRY and CDR2 SYGVKD. This CDR3 is built from 15 residues. Deletions cut 8 bases from V and 1 base from J, with 17 bases between. CDR3: CAIGPNRDWNTEAFF. The DNA of the CDR3 is TGTGCCATCGGACCTAACAGGGATTGGAACACTGAAGCTTTCTTT.

This clone was seen a few times. The rearrangement uses TRBV9 and TRBJ2-3; D not resolved. The CDR3 contains 16 residues. V lost 0 bases and J 2 bases, leaving 13 bases between the germline ends. Per the germline V gene, CDR1 is SGDLS and CDR2 is YYNGEE. CDR3 sequence: CASSVARHGHTDTQYF. CDR3 nucleotide sequence: TGTGCCAGCAGCGTAGCCCGACACGGGCACACAGATACGCAGTATTTT.

This clone was counted a few times. The J gene is TRBJ2-7, the V gene TRBV29-1, with TRBD1 matching over 11 bases. Per the germline V gene, CDR1 is SQVTM and CDR2 is ANQGSEA. V dropped 1 base and J dropped 0; count of bases not matched to a gene: 5. The CDR3 has 16 amino acids. The CDR3: CSVEASGTGGSYEQYF. CDR3 coding DNA: TGCAGCGTTGAAGCTTCCGGGACAGGGGGCTCCTACGAGCAGTACTTC.

The chain couples TRBV9 to TRBJ1-1; D might be TRBD1 (5 bases). Trimming removed 3 bases from V and 11 bases from J, with 29 bases in between. The germline CDR1 and CDR2 sequences are SGDLS and YYNGEE. CDR3 length: 17 amino acids. Here the CDR3 reads CASSAPRDGIINAPAFF. The CDR3 coding sequence is TGTGCCAGCAGCGCCCCCCGGGACGGAATAATCAATGCTCCGGCTTTCTTT.

This clone occurred a few times. CDR3 bases: TGTGCCAGCAGCCGCAGGGCCCAGCATTTT. The encoded protein is CASSRRAQHF. The chain joins TRBV28 to TRBJ1-5; the D gene is possibly TRBD1 (5 bases). V gave up 6 bases and J gave up 11 bases, with 8 bases separating them. This CDR3 has 10 amino acids. Germline V CDR1 and CDR2: MDHEN, SYDVKM.

The chain recombines TRBV28 with TRBJ2-7, with unresolved D. CDR1 MDHEN and CDR2 SYDVKM come from the germline V gene. The V gene lost 5 bases and the J gene lost 4 bases, with 9 bases spanning the gap. This CDR3 has 12 amino acids. The DNA for the CDR3 is TGTGCCAGCAGTCGTAAAATTTACGAGCAGTACTTC. It encodes CASSRKIYEQYF.

This clone occurred a few times. The V and J genes are TRBV29-1 and TRBJ1-2; D unclear. CDR3 length equals 11 residues. V was cut by 4 bases and J by 0 bases, with 3 bases left in between. CDR1 and CDR2 (germline): SQVTM, ANQGSEA. The CDR3 DNA follows: TGCAGCGTTGCCGCTAACTATGGCTACACCTTC. Encoded protein: CSVAANYGYTF.

The V gene is TRBV2, the J gene TRBJ2-7; 12 nucleotides match TRBD2. V trimming: 5 bases; J trimming: 3 bases; junction bases outside the gene matches: 5. The germline V gene has CDR1 SNHLY and CDR2 FYNNEI. The CDR3 is made up of 15 amino acids. CDR3: CASSPGTSGFYEQYF. The CDR3 DNA reads TGTGCCAGCAGTCCCGGGACTAGCGGGTTCTACGAGCAGTACTTC.

This clone was observed a handful of times. The V call is TRBV7-3, the J call TRBJ2-7; D possibly corresponds to TRBD2 (6 bases). CDR1 and CDR2 from the germline V gene are SGHTA and FQGTGA. This CDR3 is built from 13 residues. Trimming left V 2 bases short and J 10 bases short, with 15 bases between. CDR3 DNA sequence: TGTGCCAGCAGCTTACCGGGCCCTAGCGAACAGTACTTC. Its translation: CASSLPGPSEQYF.

This chain connects TRBV14 to TRBJ1-4; no clear D gene. The length of the CDR3 is 14 residues. Trimming shortened V by 1 base and J by 4 bases, and 7 bases separated the two germline ends. Germline assignment: CDR1 SGHDN and CDR2 FVKESK. CDR3 loop: CASSQGTFNEKLFF. In DNA, the CDR3 is TGTGCCAGCAGCCAAGGGACGTTTAATGAAAAACTGTTTTTT.